This TCR beta chain was captured by sequencing in a study of technical replicates of blood from several donors. Sequenced by immunoSEQ multiplex PCR; TCRdb stores in-frame clones only, minus some. This sample has tens of thousands of clones, with 80% to 95% found just once. CDR1 is GTSNPN and CDR2 is SVGIG in the germline V gene (reference sequence). The CDR3 spans 15 residues. With 4 bases clipped from V and 4 bases from J, the junction kept 11 bases outside the gene matches. Sequenced: T cells isolated from PBMCs. The rearrangement links TRBV30 to TRBJ2-5; TRBD1 matches 8 bases. The source of this sequence is a human donor in good health. The CDR3 reads CAWKSGTGTLETQYF. The CDR3 DNA reads as TGTGCCTGGAAGTCCGGGACAGGTACTTTAGAGACCCAGTACTTC.